This T cell receptor beta chain was retrieved from a study of immune heterogeneity within non-small cell lung tumors. The CDR3 sequence is 11 residues long. Trimming took off 4 bases at V and 7 bases at J, with 8 bases between the two ends. By frequency in the sample, this clonotype is medium-sized (0.01 to 0.1%). Its antigen is as yet unknown. Template came from bulk tumor genomic DNA, at approximately 540 ng per sample. While surgery was under way, several biopsies spaced far apart were taken per primary tumor. Those enrolled were patients newly diagnosed with untreated non-small cell lung cancer and undergoing curative surgery. Whole-study results and caveats: Local T-cell clonality tracked local tumor mutational burden, showing a moderate yet significant relationship (R around 0.34). Identical dominant CDR3 beta clonotypes were found repeatedly across the tumor sites of a single patient, and these appeared alongside high-frequency clones that were unique to particular tumor locations.

TCR beta CDR3 regions came from multiplex PCR with 32 forward V and 13 reverse J primers. Each CDR3 protein is one row after TCRdb ran MiXCR on the multiplex PCR reads. The sample lists about 5,700 distinct CDR3 sequences, about 21% occurring once. This sequence originates from a woman aged 60 to 75 with non-small cell lung cancer. This chain joins TRBV12-3 or TRBV12-4 and TRBJ2-7, with unresolved D. Material for sequencing was lung tumor tissue. CDR3 sequence (DNA): TGTGCCAGCAGTTCGGAAAATGAGCAGTACTTC. It encodes CASSSENEQYF.